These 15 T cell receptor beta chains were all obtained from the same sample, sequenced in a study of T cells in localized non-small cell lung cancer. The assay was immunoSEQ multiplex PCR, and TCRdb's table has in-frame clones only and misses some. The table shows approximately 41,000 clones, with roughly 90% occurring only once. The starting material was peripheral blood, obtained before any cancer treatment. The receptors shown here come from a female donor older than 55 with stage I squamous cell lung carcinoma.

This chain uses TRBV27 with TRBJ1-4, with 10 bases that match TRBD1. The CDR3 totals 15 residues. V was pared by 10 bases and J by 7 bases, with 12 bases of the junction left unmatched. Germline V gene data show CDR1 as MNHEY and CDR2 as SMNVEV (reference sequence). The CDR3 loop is CATSRGDRGREKLFF. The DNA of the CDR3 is TGTGCCACCTCTCGAGGAGACAGGGGGCGTGAAAAACTGTTTTTT.

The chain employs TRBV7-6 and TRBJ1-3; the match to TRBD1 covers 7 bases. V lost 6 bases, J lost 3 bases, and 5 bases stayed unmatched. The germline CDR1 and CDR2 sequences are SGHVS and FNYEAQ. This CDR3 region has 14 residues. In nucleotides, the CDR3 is TGTGCCAGCAGTCAGGGACAGATTGGAAACACCATATATTTT. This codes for CASSQGQIGNTIYF.

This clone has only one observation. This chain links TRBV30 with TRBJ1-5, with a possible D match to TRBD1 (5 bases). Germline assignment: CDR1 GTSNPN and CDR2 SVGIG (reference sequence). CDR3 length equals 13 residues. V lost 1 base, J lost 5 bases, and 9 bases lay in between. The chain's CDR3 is CAWSGQRYQPQHF. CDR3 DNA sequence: TGTGCCTGGAGTGGACAGAGATATCAGCCCCAGCATTTT. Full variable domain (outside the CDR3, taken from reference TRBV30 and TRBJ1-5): SQTIHQWPATLVQPVGSPLSLECTVEGTSNPNLYWYRQAAGRGLQLLFYSVGIGQISSEVPQNLSASRPQDRQFILSSKKLLLSDSGFYLCAWSGQRYQPQHFGDGTRLSIL.

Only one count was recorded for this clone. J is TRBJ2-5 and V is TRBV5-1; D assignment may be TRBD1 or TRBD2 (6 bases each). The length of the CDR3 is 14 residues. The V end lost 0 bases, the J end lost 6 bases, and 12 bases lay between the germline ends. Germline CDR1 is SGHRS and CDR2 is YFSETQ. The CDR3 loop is CASSLEPGAQTQYF. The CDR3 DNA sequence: TGCGCCAGCAGCTTGGAGCCGGGGGCGCAGACCCAGTACTTC. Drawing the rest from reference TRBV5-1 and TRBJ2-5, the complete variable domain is KAGVTQTPRYLIKTRGQQVTLSCSPISGHRSVSWYQQTPGQGLQFLFEYFSETQRNKGNFPGRFSGRQFSNSRSEMNVSTLELGDSALYLCASSLEPGAQTQYFGPGTRLLVL.

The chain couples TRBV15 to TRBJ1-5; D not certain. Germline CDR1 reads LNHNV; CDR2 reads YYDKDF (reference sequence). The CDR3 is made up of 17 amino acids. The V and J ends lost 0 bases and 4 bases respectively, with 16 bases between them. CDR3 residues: CATSRDFPGVPNQPQHF. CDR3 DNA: TGTGCCACCAGCAGAGATTTCCCGGGAGTACCAAATCAGCCCCAGCATTTT.

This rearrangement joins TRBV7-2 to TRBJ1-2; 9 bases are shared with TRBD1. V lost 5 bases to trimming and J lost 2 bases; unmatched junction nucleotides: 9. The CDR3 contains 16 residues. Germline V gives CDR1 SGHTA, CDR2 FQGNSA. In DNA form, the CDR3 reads TGTGCCAGCAGCCGGACAGGGGCATTCGAAAACTATGGCTACACCTTC. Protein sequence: CASSRTGAFENYGYTF.

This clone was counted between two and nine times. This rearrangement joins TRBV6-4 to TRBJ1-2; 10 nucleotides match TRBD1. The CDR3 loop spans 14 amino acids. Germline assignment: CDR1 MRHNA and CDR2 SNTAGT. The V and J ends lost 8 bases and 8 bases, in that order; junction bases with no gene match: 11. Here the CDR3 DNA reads TGTGCCAGCGCGCGAGACGGGACAGGGGAAGGCTACACCTTC. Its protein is CASARDGTGEGYTF.

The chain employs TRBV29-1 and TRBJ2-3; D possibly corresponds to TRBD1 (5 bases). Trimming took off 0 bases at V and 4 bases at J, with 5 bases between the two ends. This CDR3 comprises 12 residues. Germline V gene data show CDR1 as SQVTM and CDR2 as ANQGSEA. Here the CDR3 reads CSVEETADTQYF. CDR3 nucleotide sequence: TGCAGCGTTGAAGAGACAGCAGATACGCAGTATTTT.

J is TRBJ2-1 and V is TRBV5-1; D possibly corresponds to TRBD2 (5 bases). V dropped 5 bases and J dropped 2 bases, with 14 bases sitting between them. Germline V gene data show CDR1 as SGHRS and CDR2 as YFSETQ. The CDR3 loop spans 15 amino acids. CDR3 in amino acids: CASRLSSGTYNEQFF. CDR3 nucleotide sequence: TGCGCCAGCAGGTTATCCTCCGGGACCTACAATGAGCAGTTCTTC.

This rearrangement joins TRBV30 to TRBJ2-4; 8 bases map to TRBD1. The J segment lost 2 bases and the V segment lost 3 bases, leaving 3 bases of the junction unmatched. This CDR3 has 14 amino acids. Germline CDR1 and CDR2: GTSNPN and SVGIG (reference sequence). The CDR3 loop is CAWRQGATKNIQYF. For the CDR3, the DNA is TGTGCCTGGAGGCAGGGGGCTACCAAAAACATTCAGTACTTC.

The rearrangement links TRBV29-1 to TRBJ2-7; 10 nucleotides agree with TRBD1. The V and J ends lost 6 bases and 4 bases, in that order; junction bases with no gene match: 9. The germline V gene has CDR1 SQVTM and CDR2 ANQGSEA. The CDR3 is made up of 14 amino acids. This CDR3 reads CSVGQGGAKYEQYF. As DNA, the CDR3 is TGCAGCGTCGGACAGGGGGGGGCTAAGTACGAGCAGTACTTC.

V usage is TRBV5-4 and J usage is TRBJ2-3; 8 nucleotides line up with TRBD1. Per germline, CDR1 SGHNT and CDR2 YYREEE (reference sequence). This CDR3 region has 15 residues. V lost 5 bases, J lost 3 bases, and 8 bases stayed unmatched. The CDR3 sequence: CASSQSGGGTDTQYF. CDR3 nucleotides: TGTGCCAGCAGTCAGTCAGGGGGCGGGACAGATACGCAGTATTTT. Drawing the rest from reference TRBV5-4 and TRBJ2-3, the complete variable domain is ETGVTQSPTHLIKTRGQQVTLRCSSQSGHNTVSWYQQALGQGPQFIFQYYREEENGRGNFPPRFSGLQFPNYSSELNVNALELDDSALYLCASSQSGGGTDTQYFGPGTRLTVL.

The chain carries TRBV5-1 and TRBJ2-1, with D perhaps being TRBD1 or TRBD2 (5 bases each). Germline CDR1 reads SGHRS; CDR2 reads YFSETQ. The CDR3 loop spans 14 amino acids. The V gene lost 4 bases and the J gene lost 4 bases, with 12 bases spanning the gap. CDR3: CASSHAGGYNEQFF. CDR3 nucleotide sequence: TGCGCCAGCAGCCACGCTGGGGGTTACAATGAGCAGTTCTTC.

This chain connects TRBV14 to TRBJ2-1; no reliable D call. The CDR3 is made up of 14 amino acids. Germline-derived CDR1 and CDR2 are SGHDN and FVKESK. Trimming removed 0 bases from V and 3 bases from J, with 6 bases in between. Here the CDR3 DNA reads TGTGCCAGCAGCCAAGATCGGGTCTACAATGAGCAGTTCTTC. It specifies CASSQDRVYNEQFF.

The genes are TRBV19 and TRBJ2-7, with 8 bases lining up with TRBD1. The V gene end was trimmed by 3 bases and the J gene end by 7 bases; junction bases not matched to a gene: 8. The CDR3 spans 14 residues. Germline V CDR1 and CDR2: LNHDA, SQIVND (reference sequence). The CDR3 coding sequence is TGTGCCAGTAGTATTGGACAGGGAAAAAGGGAGCAGTACTTC. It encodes CASSIGQGKREQYF.